These T cell receptor beta chains were read from a single sample in a study of graft-versus-host responses after intestinal transplantation. TCRdb keeps only in-frame clones here, not all; method: immunoSEQ multiplex PCR. The data contain roughly 10,000 clones, roughly 94% of them singletons. Sequenced material: PBMCs, taken 8 days after intestinal transplant. Source of these receptors: a human patient who received an intestinal transplant, so some T cells may come from the graft donor. Both conserved end residues are part of each CDR3. Fields, in order: CDR3 protein, CDR3 DNA, D gene, V gene, clone size, CDR3 length, J gene. D genes are given only for firm matches. Only part of the rows carry a size: once, few, many, or a class if the clone is expanded.

CAWSVLVFTEAFF TGTGCCTGGAGTGTACTGGTTTTCACTGAAGCTTTCTTT NA TRBV30 NA 13 TRBJ1-1
CASSASGTSGSYEQYF TGTGCCAGCAGCGCGTCCGGGACTAGCGGGAGCTACGAGCAGTACTTC TRBD2 TRBV9 NA 16 TRBJ2-7
CAAGVGTDTQYF TGTGCCGCGGGGGTGGGGACAGATACGCAGTATTTT TRBD2 TRBV19 NA 12 TRBJ2-3
CASSGQGLTYEQYF TGCGCCAGCAGCGGCCAGGGACTTACCTACGAGCAGTACTTC NA TRBV5-1 NA 14 TRBJ2-7
CASSPAGDRVDAFF TGCGCCAGCAGCCCCGCCGGGGACAGGGTCGACGCTTTCTTT TRBD1 TRBV5-1 NA 14 TRBJ1-1
CASTPSGAPSYEQYF TGTGCCAGCACCCCCTCGGGCGCTCCCTCCTACGAGCAGTACTTC NA TRBV6-6 NA 15 TRBJ2-7
CATSPGYLKETQYF TGCGCCACCTCGCCAGGGTACCTAAAAGAGACCCAGTACTTC NA TRBV10-1 NA 14 TRBJ2-5
CAISDRGRRDGYTF TGTGCCATCAGTGACAGGGGGCGAAGGGATGGCTACACCTTC TRBD1 TRBV10-3 NA 14 TRBJ1-2
CASSPQIGSSSGNTIYF TGTGCCAGCAGTCCCCAGATAGGGTCGAGCTCTGGAAACACCATATATTTT NA TRBV28 few 17 TRBJ1-3
CASSLGLGFSYNEQFF TGTGCCAGCAGCTTAGGCCTCGGGTTTTCCTACAATGAGCAGTTCTTC NA TRBV11-2 NA 16 TRBJ2-1
CASSLAGLETQYF TGTGCCAGCAGCTTAGCGGGTTTGGAGACCCAGTACTTC NA TRBV7-2 NA 13 TRBJ2-5
CASSLNTDTQYF TGTGCCAGCAGCTTGAACACAGATACGCAGTATTTT NA TRBV5-4 NA 12 TRBJ2-3
CARGENYGYTF TGTGCCAGGGGGGAAAACTATGGCTACACCTTC NA TRBV6-5 NA 11 TRBJ1-2
CASSSGGPTAYNEQFF TGTGCCAGCTCATCAGGGGGCCCTACCGCATACAATGAGCAGTTCTTC TRBD1 TRBV18 NA 16 TRBJ2-1
CASSFERGIETQYF TGTGCCAGCAGTTTTGAGCGGGGGATAGAGACCCAGTACTTC TRBD2 TRBV28 NA 14 TRBJ2-5
CASSSEQSRANVLTF TGTGCCAGCAGCAGTGAACAAAGTCGGGCCAACGTCCTGACTTTC NA TRBV7-8 NA 15 TRBJ2-6